Sequencing of this T cell receptor (beta chain) was carried out in a study of blood T cell repertoires in COVID-19. Across the whole study: T cells, B-cell-depleted T cells, or PBMCs supplied cDNA or gDNA.

Followed longitudinally, the Seattle patients had been enrolled during active infection. Here immunoSEQ multiplex PCR was the method, and the copy in TCRdb shows in-frame clones only, minus some. The sample lists more than 200,000 clones, 80% to 85% occurring once. V lost 10 bases to trimming and J lost 2 bases, with 14 bases between them. CDR1 and CDR2 from the germline V gene are LNHDA and SQIVND (reference sequence). This CDR3 has 14 residues. This chain connects TRBV19 to TRBJ1-4, with D unresolved. Sequenced material: peripheral blood. This TCR was sampled from a woman of 80 years or more with COVID-19, enrolled during active disease. The CDR3 loop reads CANATPLTNEKLFF. The CDR3 DNA follows: TGTGCCAACGCGACACCCTTGACTAATGAAAAACTGTTTTTT.